This TCR beta chain was retrieved from a study of blood T cell repertoires in COVID-19. At the level of the study: Material from acute and convalescent COVID-19 was sourced from the United States, Italy and Spain.

This clone was counted ten times or more. CDR3 length equals 16 residues. The J segment lost 7 bases and the V segment lost 3 bases, leaving 9 bases of the junction unmatched. Germline loops: CDR1 KGHSH, CDR2 LQKENI. Assay used: immunoSEQ multiplex PCR; TCRdb lists only in-frame clones, some missing. This table holds some 90,000 clones, 82% found once. The sample was peripheral blood. The TCR sequence derives from a man in his 70s with active or convalescent COVID-19. The chain links TRBV18 to TRBJ2-2; the match to TRBD1 covers 9 bases. CDR3 amino acids: CASSPGVQGAVGELFF. The CDR3 DNA follows: TGTGCCAGCTCACCGGGTGTACAGGGGGCCGTCGGGGAGCTGTTTTTT.